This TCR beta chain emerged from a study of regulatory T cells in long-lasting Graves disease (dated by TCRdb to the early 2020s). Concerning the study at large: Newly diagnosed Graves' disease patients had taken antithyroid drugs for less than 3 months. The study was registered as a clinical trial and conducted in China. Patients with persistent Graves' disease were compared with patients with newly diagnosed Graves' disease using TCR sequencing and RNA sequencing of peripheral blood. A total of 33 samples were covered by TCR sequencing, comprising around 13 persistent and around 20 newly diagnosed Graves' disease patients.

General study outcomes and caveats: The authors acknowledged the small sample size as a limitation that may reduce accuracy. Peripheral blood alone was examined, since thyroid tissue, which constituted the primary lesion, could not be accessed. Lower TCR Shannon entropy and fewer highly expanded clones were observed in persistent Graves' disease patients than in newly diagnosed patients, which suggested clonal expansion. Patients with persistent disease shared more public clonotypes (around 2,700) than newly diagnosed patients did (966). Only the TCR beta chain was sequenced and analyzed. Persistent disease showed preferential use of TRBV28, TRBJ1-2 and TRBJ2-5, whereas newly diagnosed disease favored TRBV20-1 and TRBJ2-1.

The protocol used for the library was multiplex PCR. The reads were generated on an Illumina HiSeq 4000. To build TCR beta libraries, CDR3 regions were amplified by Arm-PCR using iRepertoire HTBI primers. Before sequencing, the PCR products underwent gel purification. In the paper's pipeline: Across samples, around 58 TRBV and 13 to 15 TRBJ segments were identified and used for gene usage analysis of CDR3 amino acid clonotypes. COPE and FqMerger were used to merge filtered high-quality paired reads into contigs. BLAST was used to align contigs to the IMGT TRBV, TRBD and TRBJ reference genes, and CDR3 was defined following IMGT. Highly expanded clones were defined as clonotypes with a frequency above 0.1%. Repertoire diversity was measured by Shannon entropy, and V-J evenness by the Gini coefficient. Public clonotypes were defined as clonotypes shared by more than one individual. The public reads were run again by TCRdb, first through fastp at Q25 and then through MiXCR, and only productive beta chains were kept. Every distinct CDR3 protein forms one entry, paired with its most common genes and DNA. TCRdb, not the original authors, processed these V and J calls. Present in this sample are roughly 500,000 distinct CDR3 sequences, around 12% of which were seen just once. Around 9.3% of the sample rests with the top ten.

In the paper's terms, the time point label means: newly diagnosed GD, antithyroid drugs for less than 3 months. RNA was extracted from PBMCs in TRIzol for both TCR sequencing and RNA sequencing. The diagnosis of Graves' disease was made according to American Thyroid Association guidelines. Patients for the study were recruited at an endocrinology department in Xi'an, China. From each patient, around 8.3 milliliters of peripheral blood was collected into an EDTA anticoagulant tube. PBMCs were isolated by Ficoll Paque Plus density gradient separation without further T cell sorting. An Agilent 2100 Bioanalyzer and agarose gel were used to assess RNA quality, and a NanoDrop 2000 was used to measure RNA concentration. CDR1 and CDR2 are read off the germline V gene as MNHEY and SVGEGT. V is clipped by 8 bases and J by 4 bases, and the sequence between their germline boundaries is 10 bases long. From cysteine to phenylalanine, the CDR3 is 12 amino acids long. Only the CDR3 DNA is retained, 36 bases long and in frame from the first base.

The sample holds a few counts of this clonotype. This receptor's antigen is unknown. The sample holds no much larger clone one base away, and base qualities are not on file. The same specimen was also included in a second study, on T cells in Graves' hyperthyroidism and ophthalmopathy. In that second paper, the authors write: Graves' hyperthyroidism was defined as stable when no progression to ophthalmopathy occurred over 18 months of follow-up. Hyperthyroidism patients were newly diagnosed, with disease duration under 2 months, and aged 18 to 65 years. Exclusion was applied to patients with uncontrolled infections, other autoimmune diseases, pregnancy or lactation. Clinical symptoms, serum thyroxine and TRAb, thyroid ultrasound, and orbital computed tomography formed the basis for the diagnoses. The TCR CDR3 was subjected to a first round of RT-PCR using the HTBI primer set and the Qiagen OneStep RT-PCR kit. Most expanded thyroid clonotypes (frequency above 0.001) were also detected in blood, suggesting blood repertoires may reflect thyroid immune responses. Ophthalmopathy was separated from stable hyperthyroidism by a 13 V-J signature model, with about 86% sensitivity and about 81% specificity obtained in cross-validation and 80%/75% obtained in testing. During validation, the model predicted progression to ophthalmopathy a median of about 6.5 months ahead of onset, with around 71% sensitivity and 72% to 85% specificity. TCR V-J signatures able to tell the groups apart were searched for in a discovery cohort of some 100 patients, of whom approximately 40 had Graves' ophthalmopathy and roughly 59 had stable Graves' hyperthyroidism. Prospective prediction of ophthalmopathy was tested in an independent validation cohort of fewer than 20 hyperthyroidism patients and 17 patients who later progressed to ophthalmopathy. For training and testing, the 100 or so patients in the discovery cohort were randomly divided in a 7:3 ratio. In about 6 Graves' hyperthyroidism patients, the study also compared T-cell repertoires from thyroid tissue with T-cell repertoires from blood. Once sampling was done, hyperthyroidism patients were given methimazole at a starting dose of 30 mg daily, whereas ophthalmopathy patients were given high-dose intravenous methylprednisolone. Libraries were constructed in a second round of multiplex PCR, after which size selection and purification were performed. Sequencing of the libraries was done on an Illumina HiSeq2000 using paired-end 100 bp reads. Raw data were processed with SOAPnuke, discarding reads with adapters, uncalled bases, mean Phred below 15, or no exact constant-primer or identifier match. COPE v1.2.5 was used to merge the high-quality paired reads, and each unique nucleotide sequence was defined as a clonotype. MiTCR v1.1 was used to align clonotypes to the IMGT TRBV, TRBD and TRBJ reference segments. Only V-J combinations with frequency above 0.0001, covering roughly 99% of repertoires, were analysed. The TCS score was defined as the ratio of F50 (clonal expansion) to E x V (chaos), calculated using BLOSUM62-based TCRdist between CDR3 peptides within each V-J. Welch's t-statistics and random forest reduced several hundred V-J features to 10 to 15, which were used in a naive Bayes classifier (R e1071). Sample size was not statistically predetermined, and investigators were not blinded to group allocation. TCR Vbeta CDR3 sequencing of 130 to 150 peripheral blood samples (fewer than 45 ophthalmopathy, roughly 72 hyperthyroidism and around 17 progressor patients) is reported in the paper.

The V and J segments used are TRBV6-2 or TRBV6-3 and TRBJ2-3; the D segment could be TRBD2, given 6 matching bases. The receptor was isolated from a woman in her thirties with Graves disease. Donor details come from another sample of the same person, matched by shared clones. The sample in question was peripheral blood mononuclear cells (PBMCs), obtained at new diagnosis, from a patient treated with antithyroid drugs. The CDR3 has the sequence CASGGRADTQYF. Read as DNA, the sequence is TGTGCCAGCGGAGGGAGAGCAGATACGCAGTATTTT.